The source of this T cell receptor beta chain is a study of cytomegalovirus exposure and HLA in healthy donors. Study information: The 550 to 800 first-cohort repertoires and the 95 to 150 validation repertoires shared the same platform, a later analysis reported.

General observations from the study: A list of roughly 180 TCR beta chains associated with cytomegalovirus was given. Reportedly, diagnosis of cytomegalovirus status by the classifier showed high specificity and sensitivity.

The table came from immunoSEQ multiplex PCR; TCRdb's copy has only in-frame clones and leaves some out. The data contain approximately 270,000 clones, almost 90% of them singletons. About this clone itself: Its antigen is unknown.

This CDR3 has 14 amino acids. V was shortened by 1 base and J by 9 bases, with 17 bases between the two germline ends. Germline V gene lookup returns CDR1 SGHDT and CDR2 YYEEEE. The donors were in the approximately 120-subject validation cohort, distinct from the approximately 730-subject first cohort. This chain uses TRBV5-6 with TRBJ2-7; D may be TRBD2 (6 bases). This TCR was sampled from a woman aged 18 to 35 in good health and CMV-seronegative. Sequencing was carried out using PBMCs. The CDR3 DNA reads as TGTGCCAGCAGCTTGCTCAATCAGGAGGAGGGGCAGTACGTC. Protein sequence: CASSLLNQEEGQYV.